Shown below are 28 T cell receptor beta chains from a single sample sequenced in a study of blood T cell repertoires in COVID-19 (TCRdb year 2020). The method was the immunoSEQ multiplex PCR assay. TCRdb retrieved this table from immuneACCESS and kept in-frame rearrangements only. Not all clones are present; in checked studies, unresolved V genes account for under half, and no reason is known for the remainder. This sample has 80,000 to 95,000 clones in its table, and roughly 85% of those were observed once. 38% of the sample goes to the ten largest clones. Sequenced material: peripheral blood. Receptor source: an elderly man with acute or convalescent COVID-19.

The J gene is TRBJ2-5, the V gene TRBV19; 12 nucleotides line up with TRBD2. V trimming: 6 bases; J trimming: 2 bases; junction bases outside the gene matches: 4. The germline CDR1 and CDR2 sequences are LNHDA and SQIVND (reference sequence). The CDR3 is 15 amino acids. The CDR3 bases are TGTGCCAGTAGGCTGACTAGCGGGAGACAAGAGACCCAGTACTTC. Amino acid sequence: CASRLTSGRQETQYF. Looking up the rest from reference TRBV19 and TRBJ2-5 gives the full variable domain: DGGITQSPKYLFRKEGQNVTLSCEQNLNHDAMYWYRQDPGQGLRLIYYSQIVNDFQKGDIAEGYSVSREKKESFPLTVTSAQKNPTAFYLCASRLTSGRQETQYFGPGTRLLVL.

The rearrangement joins TRBV5-1 to TRBJ1-3; tentative D call: TRBD1 (6 bases). Trimming removed 2 bases at V and 4 bases at J, with 7 bases between. This CDR3 region has 13 residues. Per the germline V gene, CDR1 is SGHRS and CDR2 is YFSETQ. The CDR3 nucleotides are TGCGCCAGCAGCTTTCAGGGGGGAAACACCATATATTTT. Amino acid sequence: CASSFQGGNTIYF.

This clone was recorded only once. The chain recombines TRBV6-1 with TRBJ2-1; a possible D gene is TRBD2 (6 bases). Germline CDR1 reads MNHNS; CDR2 reads SASEGT. The CDR3 covers 14 residues. V lost 2 bases to trimming and J lost 5 bases, with 10 bases between them. The CDR3 coding sequence is TGTGCCAGCAGTGAACAGCGGACTAACAATGAGCAGTTCTTC. Translation: CASSEQRTNNEQFF.

DNA of the CDR3: TGTGCCAGCAGCTTAGCCGGCAGGGTGGGAAACATTCAGTACTTC. Its protein is CASSLAGRVGNIQYF. The chain uses TRBV7-2 and TRBJ2-4, with D perhaps matching TRBD1 (5 bases). Trimming took 0 bases from V and 6 from J, leaving 12 bases between them. The CDR3 loop spans 15 amino acids. Germline CDR1 and CDR2: SGHTA and FQGNSA.

The chain has TRBV28 and TRBJ1-2, with 8 bases matching TRBD1. Germline loops: CDR1 MDHEN, CDR2 SYDVKM. With 5 bases clipped from V and 3 bases from J, the junction kept 8 bases outside the gene matches. The CDR3 covers 15 residues. The CDR3 here is CASSPIGQGDYGYTF. CDR3 DNA: TGTGCCAGCAGTCCAATCGGACAGGGTGACTATGGCTACACCTTC.

The V and J genes are TRBV5-1 and TRBJ2-1; 9 bases are a match to TRBD1. The V segment lost 3 bases and the J segment 6 bases; nucleotides outside the gene matches: 7. CDR1 is SGHRS, CDR2 YFSETQ, per germline. The CDR3 length is 15 residues. As DNA, the CDR3 is TGCGCCAGCAGCTCGTCGGGACAGGGTGCCAATGAGCAGTTCTTC. It codes for CASSSSGQGANEQFF. Drawing the rest from reference TRBV5-1 and TRBJ2-1, the complete variable domain is KAGVTQTPRYLIKTRGQQVTLSCSPISGHRSVSWYQQTPGQGLQFLFEYFSETQRNKGNFPGRFSGRQFSNSRSEMNVSTLELGDSALYLCASSSSGQGANEQFFGPGTRLTVL.

The rearrangement joins TRBV9 to TRBJ2-1; D gene uncertain. The CDR3 is 14 residues long. V lost 0 bases, J lost 1 base, and 5 bases lay in between. Germline V gives CDR1 SGDLS, CDR2 YYNGEE. CDR3 nucleotides: TGTGCCAGCAGCGTAGGGAGTTCCTACAATGAGCAGTTCTTC. This codes for CASSVGSSYNEQFF.

The V and J genes are TRBV19 and TRBJ2-1; 7 positions agree with TRBD1. CDR3 length: 13 residues. Germline CDR1 reads LNHDA; CDR2 reads SQIVND (reference sequence). The junction had 6 bases not matched to a gene; V was cut back by 9 bases and J by 4 bases. CDR3 region: CASSRGQYNEQFF. CDR3 DNA: TGTGCCAGCTCCAGGGGACAGTACAATGAGCAGTTCTTC. Full variable domain (rest looked up from reference TRBV19 and TRBJ2-1): DGGITQSPKYLFRKEGQNVTLSCEQNLNHDAMYWYRQDPGQGLRLIYYSQIVNDFQKGDIAEGYSVSREKKESFPLTVTSAQKNPTAFYLCASSRGQYNEQFFGPGTRLTVL.

This clone was recorded only once. The genes are TRBV15 and TRBJ2-5, with TRBD2 identical over 9 bases. V lost 8 bases and J lost 5; bases outside the gene matches: 9. CDR1 is LNHNV and CDR2 is YYDKDF in the germline V gene (reference sequence). The CDR3 has 14 residues. The CDR3 nucleotides read TGTGCCACCGGGTTCAGCGGGAGGTCGGAGACCCAGTACTTC. Residues: CATGFSGRSETQYF.

The chain has TRBV3-1 (or the pseudogene TRBV3-2) and TRBJ2-7; D is unclear. V was shortened by 3 bases and J by 4 bases, with 4 bases between the two germline ends. CDR3 length: 11 amino acids. Per germline, CDR1 LGHDT and CDR2 YNNKEL (reference sequence). CDR3 loop: CASSHRYEQYF. The CDR3 DNA reads TGTGCCAGCAGCCACCGGTACGAGCAGTACTTC.

This chain joins TRBV7-2 and TRBJ1-5; D perhaps matches TRBD1 (6 bases). From germline, CDR1 is SGHTA and CDR2 FQGNSA. This CDR3 is 17 amino acids long. Deletions cut 4 bases from V and 1 base from J, with 17 bases between. The CDR3 DNA reads as TGTGCCAGCAGCTATTACAGGGCGATGGGAAGCAATCAGCCCCAGCATTTT. Translating it yields CASSYYRAMGSNQPQHF. Complete variable domain (other parts from reference TRBV7-2 and TRBJ1-5): GAGVSQSPSNKVTEKGKDVELRCDPISGHTALYWYRQSLGQGLEFLIYFQGNSAPDKSGLPSDRFSAERTGGSVSTLTIQRTQQEDSAVYLCASSYYRAMGSNQPQHFGDGTRLSIL.

In this sample, this clone turned up once. V gene TRBV5-6 combines with J gene TRBJ1-6; the match to TRBD1 covers 9 bases. CDR1 and CDR2 (germline): SGHDT, YYEEEE. V shed 4 bases and J 9 bases; nucleotides not matched to a gene: 8. This CDR3 contains 15 residues. CDR3 nucleotide sequence: TGTGCCAGCAGCCTACCGGGACAGGGCCTTTCACCCCTCCACTTT. Translation gives CASSLPGQGLSPLHF.

This clone was found once. V gene TRBV7-2 combines with J gene TRBJ2-7; tentatively, D is TRBD2 (5 bases). Deletions cut 0 bases from V and 3 bases from J, with 9 bases between. The CDR3 sequence is 14 residues long. Germline V gene sequence: CDR1 SGHTA, CDR2 FQGNSA. DNA for the CDR3: TGTGCCAGCAGCTTAGCGGTACTAGACTACGAGCAGTACTTC. It translates to CASSLAVLDYEQYF.

The chain couples TRBV10-2 to TRBJ2-7, with 13 bases aligning to TRBD2. In germline, CDR1 is WSHSY, CDR2 SAAADI. The CDR3 consists of 20 residues. J lost 3 bases, V lost 5 bases, and 19 bases had no gene match. The CDR3 sequence: CASSMASGTERTSGSYEQYF. DNA for the CDR3: TGCGCCAGCAGTATGGCCTCCGGGACGGAGCGGACTAGCGGGAGCTACGAGCAGTACTTC.

The genes are TRBV11-2 and TRBJ2-7; a possible D gene is TRBD2 (7 bases). The CDR3 has 15 residues. Germline V gene lookup returns CDR1 SGHAT and CDR2 FQNNGV. V was clipped by 5 bases and J by 2 bases, with 16 bases between them. The CDR3 DNA reads as TGTGCCAGCAGCCAGGGGAGGGGCTCCCCCTACGAGCAGTACTTC. Amino acids: CASSQGRGSPYEQYF.

This chain uses TRBV3-1 (or the pseudogene TRBV3-2) with TRBJ1-4; D remains unclear. This CDR3 has 14 residues. CDR1 and CDR2 (germline): LGHDT, YNNKEL (reference sequence). The V end lost 1 base, the J end lost 6 bases, and 9 bases lay between the germline ends. This CDR3 reads CASSQVSVDEKLFF. As DNA, the CDR3 is TGTGCCAGCAGCCAAGTTTCGGTCGATGAAAAACTGTTTTTT.

This chain connects TRBV7-9 to TRBJ1-4; 9 positions match TRBD1. Losses at the gene ends were 7 bases for V and 4 bases for J; bases not matched to a gene: 7. The CDR3 sequence is 15 residues long. Germline assignment: CDR1 SEHNR and CDR2 FQNEAQ (reference sequence). The CDR3 region has the DNA TGTGCCAGCACCGAGGGACAGGGTGATAATGAAAAACTGTTTTTT. It translates to CASTEGQGDNEKLFF.

This clone was picked up one time. CDR3 sequence reads: CAWSRLAASTDTQYF. CDR3 nucleotide sequence: TGTGCCTGGAGTAGACTAGCGGCTAGCACAGATACGCAGTATTTT. This sequence joins TRBV30 and TRBJ2-3; 9 bases line up with TRBD2. V gave up 2 bases and J gave up 0 bases; unmatched junction bases: 3. The CDR3 is 15 amino acids. CDR1 is GTSNPN and CDR2 is SVGIG in the germline V gene (reference sequence).

This clone was seen only a few times. The chain employs TRBV6-1 and TRBJ1-5; maybe TRBD1 (5 bases). The germline V and J ends were trimmed by 3 bases and 2 bases, with 8 bases remaining between them. This CDR3 has 14 amino acids. Germline V CDR1 and CDR2: MNHNS, SASEGT. CDR3 region: CASSDVGRNQPQHF. CDR3 in DNA: TGTGCCAGCAGTGATGTGGGGCGCAATCAGCCCCAGCATTTT.

The chain carries TRBV15 and TRBJ2-3; D is possibly TRBD2 (6 bases). The CDR3 contains 16 residues. Germline CDR1 LNHNV, CDR2 YYDKDF (reference sequence). Trimming removed 3 bases from V and 1 base from J, with 14 bases in between. The CDR3 is CATSRDPASGTDTQYF. For the CDR3, the DNA is TGTGCCACCAGCAGGGACCCGGCTAGCGGCACAGATACGCAGTATTTT.

The rearrangement uses TRBV7-9 and TRBJ1-1; D perhaps matches TRBD1 (6 bases). The germline CDR1 and CDR2 sequences are SEHNR and FQNEAQ (reference sequence). Trimming took 7 bases from V and 0 from J, leaving 15 bases between them. The CDR3 loop spans 15 amino acids. As DNA, the CDR3 is TGTGCCAGCAACCCTCAGGGGCCCATGAACACTGAAGCTTTCTTT. Protein: CASNPQGPMNTEAFF. Combining the CDR3 with reference TRBV7-9 and TRBJ1-1 gives the whole variable domain DTGVSQNPRHKITKRGQNVTFRCDPISEHNRLYWYRQTLGQGPEFLTYFQNEAQLEKSRLLSDRFSAERPKGSFSTLEIQRTEQGDSAMYLCASNPQGPMNTEAFFGQGTRLTVV.

V is TRBV28 and J is TRBJ1-5; D is undetermined. The CDR3 is made up of 14 amino acids. Germline V gives CDR1 MDHEN, CDR2 SYDVKM. Between the trimmed V and J ends, which lost 3 bases and 4 bases, there was a span of 10 bases. The CDR3 is CASSLIQANQPQHF. CDR3 in DNA: TGTGCCAGCAGTTTGATCCAGGCGAATCAGCCCCAGCATTTT.

This clone was found a few times. The chain combines TRBV7-3 with TRBJ1-1; TRBD1 matches 9 bases. Germline CDR1 reads SGHTA; CDR2 reads FQGTGA. This CDR3 has 14 residues. The junction had 2 bases not matched to a gene; V was cut back by 5 bases and J by 1 base. The CDR3 nucleotides read TGTGCCAGCAGCCTGGACAGGGGGAACACTGAAGCTTTCTTT. It specifies CASSLDRGNTEAFF.

The V and J genes are TRBV28 and TRBJ2-6; the match to TRBD1 covers 8 bases. The CDR3 totals 18 residues. With 4 bases clipped from V and 0 bases from J, the junction kept 8 bases outside the gene matches. Looked up from germline, CDR1 is MDHEN and CDR2 is SYDVKM. The CDR3 DNA is TGTGCCAGCAGTTACCTCGGACAGGGAACCTCTGGGGCCAACGTCCTGACTTTC. The encoded protein is CASSYLGQGTSGANVLTF.

This chain connects TRBV3-1 (or the pseudogene TRBV3-2) to TRBJ2-3, with 10 bases matching TRBD2. CDR1 LGHDT and CDR2 YNNKEL come from the germline V gene (reference sequence). The CDR3 covers 15 residues. The trim removed 6 bases at V and 0 bases at J, leaving 3 bases unmatched. The CDR3 coding sequence is TGTGCCAGCAGATCTAGCGGGAGCAGCACAGATACGCAGTATTTT. Translating it yields CASRSSGSSTDTQYF.

This clone was seen only a few times. V is TRBV5-1 and J is TRBJ1-2; a possible D gene is TRBD1 (5 bases). V was cut by 1 base and J by 4 bases, with 8 bases left in between. The CDR3 runs 13 residues. CDR1 and CDR2 (germline): SGHRS, YFSETQ. The CDR3 region has the DNA TGCGCCAGCAGCTTGTTGGGGCTCTATGGCTACACCTTC. Its protein is CASSLLGLYGYTF.

CDR3 nucleotides: TGTGCCAGCAGCGTAGCTACAGGGTACACTGAAGCTTTCTTT. Protein: CASSVATGYTEAFF. V is TRBV9 and J is TRBJ1-1; tentatively, D is TRBD1 (6 bases). Germline assignment: CDR1 SGDLS and CDR2 YYNGEE. This CDR3 comprises 14 residues. The V end lost 0 bases, the J end lost 3 bases, and 9 bases lay between the germline ends.

The chain joins TRBV14 to TRBJ2-3; 9 nucleotides line up with TRBD2. The CDR3 spans 15 residues. Germline lookup yields CDR1 SGHDN and CDR2 FVKESK. The trim removed 5 bases at V and 3 bases at J, leaving 6 bases unmatched. The CDR3 protein is CASSVMTSGTDTQYF. The CDR3 DNA reads as TGTGCCAGCAGCGTAATGACTAGCGGAACAGATACGCAGTATTTT.